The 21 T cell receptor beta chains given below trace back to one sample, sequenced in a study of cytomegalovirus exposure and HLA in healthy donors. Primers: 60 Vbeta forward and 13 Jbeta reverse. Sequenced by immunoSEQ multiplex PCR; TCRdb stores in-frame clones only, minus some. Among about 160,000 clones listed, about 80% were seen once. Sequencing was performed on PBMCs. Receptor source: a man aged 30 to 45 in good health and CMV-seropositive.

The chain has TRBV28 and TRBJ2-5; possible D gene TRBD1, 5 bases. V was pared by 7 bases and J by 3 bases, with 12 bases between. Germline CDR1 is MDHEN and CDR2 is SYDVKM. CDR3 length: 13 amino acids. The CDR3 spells CASIPTAKETQYF. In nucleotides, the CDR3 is TGTGCCAGCATCCCGACAGCTAAAGAGACCCAGTACTTC.

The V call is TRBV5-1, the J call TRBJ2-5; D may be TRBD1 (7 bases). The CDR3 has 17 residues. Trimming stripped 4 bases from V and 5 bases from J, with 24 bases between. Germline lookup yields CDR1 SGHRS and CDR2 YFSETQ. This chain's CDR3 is CASSLHTSTGAGETQYF. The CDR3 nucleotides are TGCGCCAGCAGCCTGCACACCTCTACAGGGGCGGGGGAGACCCAGTACTTC.

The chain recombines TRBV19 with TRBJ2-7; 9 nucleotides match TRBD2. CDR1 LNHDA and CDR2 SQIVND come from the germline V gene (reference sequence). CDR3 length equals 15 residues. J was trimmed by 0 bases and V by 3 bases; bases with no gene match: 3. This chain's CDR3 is CASSIVSGGSYEQYF. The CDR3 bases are TGTGCCAGTAGTATTGTTAGCGGGGGCTCCTACGAGCAGTACTTC.

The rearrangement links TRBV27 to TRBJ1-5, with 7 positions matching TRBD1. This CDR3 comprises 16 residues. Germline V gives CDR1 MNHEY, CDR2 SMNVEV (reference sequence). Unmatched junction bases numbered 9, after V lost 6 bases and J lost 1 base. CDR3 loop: CASSLTGYLSNQPQHF. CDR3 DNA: TGTGCCAGCAGCTTGACAGGGTATTTGAGCAATCAGCCCCAGCATTTT.

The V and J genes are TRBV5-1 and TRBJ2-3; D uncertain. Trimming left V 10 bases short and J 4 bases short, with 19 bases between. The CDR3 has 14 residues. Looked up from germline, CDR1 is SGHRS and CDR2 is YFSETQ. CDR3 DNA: TGCGCCTGCGCCAGCGTTTCAAGCGCAGATACGCAGTATTTT. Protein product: CACASVSSADTQYF. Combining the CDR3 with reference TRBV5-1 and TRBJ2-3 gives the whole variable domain KAGVTQTPRYLIKTRGQQVTLSCSPISGHRSVSWYQQTPGQGLQFLFEYFSETQRNKGNFPGRFSGRQFSNSRSEMNVSTLELGDSALYLCACASVSSADTQYFGPGTRLTVL.

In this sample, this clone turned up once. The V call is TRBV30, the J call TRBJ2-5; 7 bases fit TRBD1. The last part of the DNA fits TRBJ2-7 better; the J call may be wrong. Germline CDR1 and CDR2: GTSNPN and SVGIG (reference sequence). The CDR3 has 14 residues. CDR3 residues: CAWATDRHSYEQYF. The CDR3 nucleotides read TGTGCCTGGGCCACGGACAGGCATTCCTACGAGCAGTACTTC.

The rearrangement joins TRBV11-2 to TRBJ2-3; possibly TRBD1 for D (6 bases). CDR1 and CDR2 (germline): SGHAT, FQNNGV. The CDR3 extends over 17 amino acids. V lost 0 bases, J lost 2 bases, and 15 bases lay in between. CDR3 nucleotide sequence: TGTGCCAGCAGCTTAGAACACAGGGACCAAGACACAGATACGCAGTATTTT. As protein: CASSLEHRDQDTDTQYF.

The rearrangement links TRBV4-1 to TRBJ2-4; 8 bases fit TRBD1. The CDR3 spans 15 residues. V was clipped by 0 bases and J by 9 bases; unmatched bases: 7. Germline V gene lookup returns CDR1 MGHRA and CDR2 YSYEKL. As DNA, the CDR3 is TGCGCCAGCAGCCAAGAAACAGGGGGATTGCGCATTCAGTACTTC. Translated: CASSQETGGLRIQYF.

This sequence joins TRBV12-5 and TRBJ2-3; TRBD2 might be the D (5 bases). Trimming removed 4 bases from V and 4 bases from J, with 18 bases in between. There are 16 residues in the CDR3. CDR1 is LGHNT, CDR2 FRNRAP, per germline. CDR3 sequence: CASGSGLNLVADTQYF. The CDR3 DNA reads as TGTGCTAGTGGTTCCGGACTCAACCTAGTAGCAGATACGCAGTATTTT.

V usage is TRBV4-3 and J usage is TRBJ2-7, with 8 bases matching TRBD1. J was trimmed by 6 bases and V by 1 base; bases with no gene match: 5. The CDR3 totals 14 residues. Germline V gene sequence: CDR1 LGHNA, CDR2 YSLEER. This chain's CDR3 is CASSQGQGASEQYF. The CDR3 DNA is TGCGCCAGCAGCCAAGGGCAGGGGGCCTCCGAGCAGTACTTC.

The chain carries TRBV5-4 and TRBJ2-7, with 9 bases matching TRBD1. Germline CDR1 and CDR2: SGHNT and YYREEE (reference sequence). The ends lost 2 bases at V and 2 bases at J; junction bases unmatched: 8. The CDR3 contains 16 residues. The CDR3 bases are TGTGCCAGCAGCTTAGTCGTGGGACAGGGCCCCTACGAGCAGTACTTC. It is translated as CASSLVVGQGPYEQYF.

Written as DNA, the CDR3 is TGCGCCAGCACCTTCGACAGGGGAGGAACCGGGGAGCTGTTTTTT. Translated: CASTFDRGGTGELFF. The V call is TRBV4-3, the J call TRBJ2-2; 8 bases agree with TRBD1. The germline CDR1 and CDR2 sequences are LGHNA and YSLEER. This CDR3 region has 15 residues. V was pared by 7 bases and J by 5 bases, with 9 bases of the junction left unmatched.

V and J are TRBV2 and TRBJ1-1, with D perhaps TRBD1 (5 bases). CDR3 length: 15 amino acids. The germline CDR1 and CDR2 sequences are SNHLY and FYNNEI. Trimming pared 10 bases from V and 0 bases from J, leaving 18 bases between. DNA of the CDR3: TGTGCCACTCAACGTCGGGGGATCATGAACACTGAAGCTTTCTTT. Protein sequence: CATQRRGIMNTEAFF.

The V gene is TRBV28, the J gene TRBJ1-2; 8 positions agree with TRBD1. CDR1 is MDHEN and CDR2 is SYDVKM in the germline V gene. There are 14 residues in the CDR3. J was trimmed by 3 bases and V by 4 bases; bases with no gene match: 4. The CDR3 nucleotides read TGTGCCAGCAGTTCGGGACAGGCGGACTATGGCTACACCTTC. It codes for CASSSGQADYGYTF.

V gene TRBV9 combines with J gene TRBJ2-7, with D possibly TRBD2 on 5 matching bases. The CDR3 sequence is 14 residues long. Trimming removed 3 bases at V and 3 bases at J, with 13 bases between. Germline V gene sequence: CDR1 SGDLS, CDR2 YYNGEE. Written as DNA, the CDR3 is TGTGCCAGCAGCGGGTCGCGTGGACTCTACGAGCAGTACTTC. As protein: CASSGSRGLYEQYF.

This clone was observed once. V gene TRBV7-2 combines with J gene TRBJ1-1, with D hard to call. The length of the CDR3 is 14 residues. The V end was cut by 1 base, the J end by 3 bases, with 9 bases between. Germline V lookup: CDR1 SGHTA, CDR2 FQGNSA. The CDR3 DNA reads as TGTGCCAGCAGCTTAGTTACGGGTCACACTGAAGCTTTCTTT. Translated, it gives CASSLVTGHTEAFF.

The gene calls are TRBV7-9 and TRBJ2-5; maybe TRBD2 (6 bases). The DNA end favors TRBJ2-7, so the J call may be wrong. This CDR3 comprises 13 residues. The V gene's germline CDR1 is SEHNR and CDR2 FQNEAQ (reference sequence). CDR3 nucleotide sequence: TGTGCCAGCAGAGGGTTCTGGGGGGACGAGCAGTACTTC. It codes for CASRGFWGDEQYF.

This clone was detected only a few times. The CDR3 region has the DNA TGTGCCATCAGTGGTAAACAGGGGGCGGTGTATTCACCCCTCCACTTT. Its translation: CAISGKQGAVYSPLHF. The chain links TRBV10-3 to TRBJ1-6, with 9 bases matching TRBD1. V dropped 4 bases and J dropped 8; count of bases not matched to a gene: 9. Germline CDR1 is ENHRY and CDR2 is SYGVKD. CDR3 length: 16 residues.

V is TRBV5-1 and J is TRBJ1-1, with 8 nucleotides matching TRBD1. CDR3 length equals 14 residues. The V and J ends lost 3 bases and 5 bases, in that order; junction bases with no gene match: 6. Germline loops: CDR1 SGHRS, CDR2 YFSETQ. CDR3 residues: CASSSQGARTEAFF. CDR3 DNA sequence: TGCGCCAGCAGCTCCCAGGGGGCGCGGACTGAAGCTTTCTTT. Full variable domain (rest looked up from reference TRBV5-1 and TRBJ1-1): KAGVTQTPRYLIKTRGQQVTLSCSPISGHRSVSWYQQTPGQGLQFLFEYFSETQRNKGNFPGRFSGRQFSNSRSEMNVSTLELGDSALYLCASSSQGARTEAFFGQGTRLTVV.

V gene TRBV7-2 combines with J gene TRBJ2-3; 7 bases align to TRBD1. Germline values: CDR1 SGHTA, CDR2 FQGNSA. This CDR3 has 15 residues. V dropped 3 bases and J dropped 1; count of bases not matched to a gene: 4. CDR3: CASSFRQGGTDTQYF. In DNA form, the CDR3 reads TGTGCCAGCAGCTTTAGACAGGGCGGCACAGATACGCAGTATTTT.

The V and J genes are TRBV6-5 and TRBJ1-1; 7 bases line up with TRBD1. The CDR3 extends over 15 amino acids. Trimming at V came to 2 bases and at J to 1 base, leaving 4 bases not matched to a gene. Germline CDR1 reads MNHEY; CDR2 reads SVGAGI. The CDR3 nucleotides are TGTGCCAGCAGTTACCGGACAGGAGAGAACACTGAAGCTTTCTTT. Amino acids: CASSYRTGENTEAFF.